This T cell receptor beta chain was recorded in a study of T cells after yellow fever vaccination. Broader study findings: Researchers noted that a small share of clonotypes showed up in both CD4 and CD8 compartments. Bulk-population clonotypes that are abundant could appear as contaminants in FACS-sorted repertoires. After the booster, about 95% of CD4 and 88% of CD8 primary-response clones were re-detected.

With respect to this clonotype: Its cognate antigen is unknown.

TCRdb analysed the 5' RACE reads with MiXCR anew, one entry per CDR3 protein. The sample contains 340,000 or so distinct CDR3 sequences, under 15% of which appear only once. The CDR3 is made up of 12 amino acids. The germline V gene has CDR1 MNHEY and CDR2 SVGAGI. The V and J ends lost 2 bases and 10 bases respectively, with 11 bases between them. The J gene is TRBJ1-1, the V gene TRBV6-5; weak D call: TRBD1 (6 bases). This clonotype was sampled from a young man who received the YFV17D yellow fever vaccine. The sequencing used CD4+ T cells sorted from PBMCs, collected 15 days after the yellow fever booster vaccination. CDR3 amino acids: CASSYIGGVAFF. For the CDR3, the DNA is TGTGCCAGCAGTTACATCGGGGGCGTAGCTTTCTTT.